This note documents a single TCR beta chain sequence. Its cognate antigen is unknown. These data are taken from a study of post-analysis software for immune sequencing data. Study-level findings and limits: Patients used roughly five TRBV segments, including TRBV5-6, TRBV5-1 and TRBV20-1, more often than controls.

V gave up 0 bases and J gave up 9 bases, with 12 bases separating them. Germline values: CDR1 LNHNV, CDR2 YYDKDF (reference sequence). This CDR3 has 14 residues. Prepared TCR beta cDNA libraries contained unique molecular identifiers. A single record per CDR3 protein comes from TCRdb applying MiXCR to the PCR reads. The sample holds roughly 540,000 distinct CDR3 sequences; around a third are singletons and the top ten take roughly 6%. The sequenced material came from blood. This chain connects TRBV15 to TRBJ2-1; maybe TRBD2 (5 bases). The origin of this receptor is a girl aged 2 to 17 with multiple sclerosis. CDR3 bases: TGTGCCACCAGCAGAGAGAGGACTCTAGGTGAGCAGTTCTTC. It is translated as CATSRERTLGEQFF.